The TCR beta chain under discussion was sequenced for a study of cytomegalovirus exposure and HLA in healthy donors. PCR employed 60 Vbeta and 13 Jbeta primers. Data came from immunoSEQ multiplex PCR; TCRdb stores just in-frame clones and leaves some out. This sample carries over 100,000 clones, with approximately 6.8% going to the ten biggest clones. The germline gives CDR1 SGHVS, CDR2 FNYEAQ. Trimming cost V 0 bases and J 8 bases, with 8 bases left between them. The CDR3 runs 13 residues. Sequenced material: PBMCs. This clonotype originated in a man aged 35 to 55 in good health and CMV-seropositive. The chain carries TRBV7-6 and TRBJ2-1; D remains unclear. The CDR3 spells CASSLAVAHEQFF. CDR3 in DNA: TGTGCCAGCAGCTTAGCCGTAGCACATGAGCAGTTCTTC.